The 26 T cell receptor beta chains reported below all come from one sample, sequenced in a study of cytomegalovirus exposure and HLA in healthy donors. The table came from immunoSEQ multiplex PCR; TCRdb's copy has only in-frame clones and leaves some out. This sample carries 150,000 to 200,000 clones, roughly 82% of them seen once, and the ten largest clones take roughly 6.5%. Sequences were obtained from PBMCs. Receptor source: a man aged 18 to 30 in good health and CMV-seropositive.

This CDR3 is CASSDDRGRYGYTF. The CDR3, as DNA: TGTGCCAGCAGTGACGACAGGGGTCGGTATGGCTACACCTTC. The chain links TRBV6-1 to TRBJ1-2, with TRBD1 identical over 8 bases. V was pared by 3 bases and J by 5 bases, with 5 bases of the junction left unmatched. The CDR3 loop spans 14 amino acids. In germline, CDR1 is MNHNS, CDR2 SASEGT.

The V call is TRBV29-1, the J call TRBJ2-1; 8 bases agree with TRBD1. The CDR3 runs 13 residues. In germline, CDR1 is SQVTM, CDR2 ANQGSEA. Trimming cost V 0 bases and J 10 bases; bases outside gene matches: 5. The CDR3 here is CSVEEQGAGEQFF. The CDR3 DNA is TGCAGCGTTGAAGAGCAGGGGGCAGGGGAGCAGTTCTTC.

CDR3: CASSLGSGTYEQYF. DNA for the CDR3: TGTGCCAGCAGCCTGGGTAGCGGGACCTACGAGCAGTACTTC. The chain is built from TRBV5-4 and TRBJ2-7; 8 bases are shared with TRBD2. The V segment lost 4 bases and the J segment 2 bases; nucleotides outside the gene matches: 5. The CDR3 length is 14 residues. From germline, CDR1 is SGHNT and CDR2 YYREEE (reference sequence).

The chain combines TRBV28 with TRBJ1-2, with TRBD1 identical over 9 bases. The germline V gene has CDR1 MDHEN and CDR2 SYDVKM. This CDR3 is built from 15 residues. J lost 2 bases, V lost 6 bases, and 7 bases had no gene match. CDR3 sequence reads: CASRPPGTGNYGYTF. The CDR3 coding sequence is TGTGCCAGCAGGCCACCCGGGACAGGGAACTATGGCTACACCTTC.

The chain employs TRBV25-1 and TRBJ2-7; no firm D call. The germline V gene has CDR1 MGHDK and CDR2 SYGVNS. The CDR3 extends over 17 amino acids. V was pared by 4 bases and J by 3 bases, with 22 bases between. The CDR3 DNA reads TGTGCCAGCAGTGCGATTCGTCGCTGGTCTAGGTGCTACGAGCAGTACTTC. This translates into CASSAIRRWSRCYEQYF.

This chain uses TRBV2 with TRBJ1-5; D is possibly TRBD1 (6 bases). V lost 6 bases to trimming and J lost 5 bases, with 14 bases between them. Germline V lookup: CDR1 SNHLY, CDR2 FYNNEI. The CDR3 has 14 residues. CDR3 amino acids: CASSVKGQYQPQHF. The CDR3 coding sequence is TGTGCCAGCAGCGTTAAAGGACAGTATCAGCCCCAGCATTTT.

V is TRBV4-2 and J is TRBJ2-1, with 12 nucleotides matching TRBD2. Germline V gives CDR1 LGHNA, CDR2 YNFKEQ. The V and J ends lost 0 bases and 5 bases, in that order; junction bases with no gene match: 11. CDR3 size: 19 residues. CDR3 region: CASSQERLAGGPSDNEQFF. The CDR3 coding sequence is TGTGCCAGCAGCCAAGAAAGGCTAGCGGGAGGGCCCTCGGACAATGAGCAGTTCTTC.

This clone was detected a few times. The rearrangement joins TRBV28 to TRBJ2-2, with D possibly matching TRBD2 (5 bases). Germline V lookup: CDR1 MDHEN, CDR2 SYDVKM. This CDR3 spans 16 amino acids. Trimming pared 5 bases from V and 2 bases from J, leaving 15 bases between. CDR3 DNA: TGTGCCAGCAGTCCCCGGGGAGACCTTAACACCGGGGAGCTGTTTTTT. Translation: CASSPRGDLNTGELFF.

This chain links TRBV28 with TRBJ2-7; TRBD2 matches 8 bases. This CDR3 comprises 13 residues. The V and J ends lost 3 bases and 5 bases, in that order; junction bases with no gene match: 3. Germline assignment: CDR1 MDHEN and CDR2 SYDVKM. CDR3: CASSFSGVNEQYF. The CDR3, as DNA: TGTGCCAGCAGTTTTAGCGGGGTCAACGAGCAGTACTTC. The entire variable domain, with the rest obtained from reference TRBV28 and TRBJ2-7, is as follows: DVKVTQSSRYLVKRTGEKVFLECVQDMDHENMFWYRQDPGLGLRLIYFSYDVKMKEKGDIPEGYSVSREKKERFSLILESASTNQTSMYLCASSFSGVNEQYFGPGTRLTVT.

V is TRBV19 and J is TRBJ2-1; TRBD2 matches at 16 bases. CDR3 length: 16 amino acids. The V segment lost 5 bases and the J segment 7 bases; nucleotides outside the gene matches: 5. The germline V gene has CDR1 LNHDA and CDR2 SQIVND (reference sequence). CDR3 coding DNA: TGTGCCAGTAGTCCGGGACTAGCGGGAGGGCGGAATGAGCAGTTCTTC. Translated: CASSPGLAGGRNEQFF. Complete variable domain (other parts from reference TRBV19 and TRBJ2-1): DGGITQSPKYLFRKEGQNVTLSCEQNLNHDAMYWYRQDPGQGLRLIYYSQIVNDFQKGDIAEGYSVSREKKESFPLTVTSAQKNPTAFYLCASSPGLAGGRNEQFFGPGTRLTVL.

This clone was seen a single time. V and J are TRBV28 and TRBJ1-1; TRBD1 agrees at 7 bases. CDR1 is MDHEN, CDR2 SYDVKM, per germline. Trimming at V came to 6 bases and at J to 0 bases, leaving 4 bases not matched to a gene. The CDR3 is made up of 14 amino acids. CDR3 amino acids: CASRGGQLNTEAFF. The CDR3, as DNA: TGTGCCAGCAGAGGGGGACAGCTGAACACTGAAGCTTTCTTT. Variable domain in full (rest from reference TRBV28 and TRBJ1-1): DVKVTQSSRYLVKRTGEKVFLECVQDMDHENMFWYRQDPGLGLRLIYFSYDVKMKEKGDIPEGYSVSREKKERFSLILESASTNQTSMYLCASRGGQLNTEAFFGQGTRLTVV.

This chain joins TRBV7-8 and TRBJ2-2; D may be TRBD2 (6 bases). The ends were cut back, 2 bases at V and 2 bases at J, with 12 bases in the middle. From germline, CDR1 is SGHVS and CDR2 FQNEAQ. This CDR3 comprises 16 residues. CDR3 in amino acids: CASSLRLATNTGELFF. CDR3 sequence (DNA): TGTGCCAGCAGCTTAAGGCTAGCGACCAACACCGGGGAGCTGTTTTTT.

The J gene is TRBJ2-1, the V gene TRBV30; 7 bases fit TRBD2. Per the germline V gene, CDR1 is GTSNPN and CDR2 is SVGIG (reference sequence). V shed 2 bases and J 0 bases; nucleotides not matched to a gene: 4. CDR3 length: 15 amino acids. CDR3 sequence (DNA): TGTGCCTGGAGTAGGATAGCGGGCTCCTACAATGAGCAGTTCTTC. This sequence encodes CAWSRIAGSYNEQFF.

This chain connects TRBV5-5 to TRBJ1-5; D remains ambiguous. The CDR3 totals 15 residues. V dropped 0 bases and J dropped 0 bases, with 7 bases sitting between them. Germline V gives CDR1 SGHKS, CDR2 YYEKEE (reference sequence). CDR3 sequence reads: CASSLAGYSNQPQHF. The CDR3 DNA is TGTGCCAGCAGCTTGGCCGGGTATAGCAATCAGCCCCAGCATTTT.

This clone has a handful of counts. The chain recombines TRBV2 with TRBJ2-4, with D perhaps TRBD2 (5 bases). The CDR3 is 14 residues long. The V gene's germline CDR1 is SNHLY and CDR2 FYNNEI. The V end was cut by 10 bases, the J end by 8 bases, with 21 bases between. The CDR3 nucleotides read TGTGCCATCTCCGAACCCGGACGGGGAGACATTCAGTACTTC. Its translation is CAISEPGRGDIQYF.

V and J are TRBV4-1 and TRBJ2-3, with a weak D call TRBD2 (5 bases). CDR3 size: 17 residues. Germline V gene data show CDR1 as MGHRA and CDR2 as YSYEKL. V lost 0 bases and J lost 2, with 15 bases in between. The CDR3: CASSQEGSGVITDTQYF. The CDR3 DNA reads as TGCGCCAGCAGCCAAGAAGGCTCCGGGGTCATCACAGATACGCAGTATTTT.

The V call is TRBV19, the J call TRBJ1-2, with 7 bases that match TRBD1. The germline V gene has CDR1 LNHDA and CDR2 SQIVND (reference sequence). The junction had 5 bases not matched to a gene; V was cut back by 5 bases and J by 2 bases. The CDR3 spans 14 residues. The CDR3 reads CASSSGRGNYGYTF. The CDR3 DNA follows: TGTGCCAGTAGTTCGGGCAGGGGGAACTATGGCTACACCTTC.

In this sample, this clone turned up once. The rearrangement joins TRBV6-5 to TRBJ2-1; TRBD2 matches at 7 bases. The ends lost 4 bases at V and 0 bases at J; junction bases unmatched: 3. CDR3 length: 15 residues. Germline V CDR1 and CDR2: MNHEY, SVGAGI. This CDR3 reads CASSSPGGSYNEQFF. DNA of the CDR3: TGTGCCAGCAGTTCCCCGGGAGGCTCCTACAATGAGCAGTTCTTC.

The chain is built from TRBV28 and TRBJ2-3; 8 bases align to TRBD2. The J segment lost 9 bases and the V segment lost 4 bases, leaving 3 bases of the junction unmatched. Germline CDR1 and CDR2: MDHEN and SYDVKM. CDR3 length: 12 amino acids. The CDR3 DNA is TGTGCCAGCAGTTCACAGCGGGAGACGCAGTATTTT. This sequence encodes CASSSQRETQYF.

This clone was picked up a small number of times. The rearrangement links TRBV27 to TRBJ1-5; 9 bases fit TRBD1. The germline CDR1 and CDR2 sequences are MNHEY and SMNVEV (reference sequence). V lost 5 bases to trimming and J lost 0 bases; unmatched junction nucleotides: 8. The CDR3 length is 17 residues. The CDR3 nucleotides read TGTGCCAGCAGTCCCCGGACAGGGGTAATTAGCAATCAGCCCCAGCATTTT. Protein product: CASSPRTGVISNQPQHF.

The chain employs TRBV7-3 and TRBJ1-2, with 9 bases fitting TRBD1. After removal of 5 bases from V and 8 bases from J, the junction contained 6 bases not matched to a gene. This CDR3 is 13 amino acids long. Germline CDR1 SGHTA, CDR2 FQGTGA. CDR3 region: CASSPTGGWGYTF. CDR3 bases: TGTGCCAGCAGCCCCACAGGGGGCTGGGGCTACACCTTC.

The gene calls are TRBV14 and TRBJ1-2; D gene uncertain. Trimming shortened V by 0 bases and J by 7 bases, and 12 bases separated the two germline ends. Germline V gene sequence: CDR1 SGHDN, CDR2 FVKESK. There are 14 residues in the CDR3. The chain's CDR3 is CASSQEGVFGGYTF. In DNA form, the CDR3 reads TGTGCCAGCAGCCAAGAGGGAGTCTTCGGTGGCTACACCTTC. The complete variable domain, with remaining parts taken from reference TRBV14 and TRBJ1-2, reads EAGVTQFPSHSVIEKGQTVTLRCDPISGHDNLYWYRRVMGKEIKFLLHFVKESKQDESGMPNNRFLAERTGGTYSTLKVQPAELEDSGVYFCASSQEGVFGGYTFGSGTRLTVV.

The chain carries TRBV6-1 and TRBJ2-7, with a possible D match to TRBD1 (5 bases). The V and J ends lost 0 bases and 6 bases respectively, with 21 bases between them. Germline CDR1 is MNHNS and CDR2 is SASEGT. The length of the CDR3 is 17 residues. The CDR3 sequence is CASSEALFGHASGEQYF. CDR3 in DNA: TGTGCCAGCAGTGAAGCGTTATTTGGACACGCGTCTGGCGAGCAGTACTTC.

Written as DNA, the CDR3 is TGCAGCGCCGACAGTAACTATGGCTACACCTTC. Translating it yields CSADSNYGYTF. The V gene is TRBV29-1, the J gene TRBJ1-2, with D possibly TRBD1 on 5 matching bases. Germline assignment: CDR1 SQVTM and CDR2 ANQGSEA. Trimming removed 7 bases at V and 1 base at J, with 7 bases between. This CDR3 spans 11 amino acids.

V gene TRBV18 combines with J gene TRBJ1-5, with 9 bases fitting TRBD1. The CDR3 has 17 amino acids. The trim removed 6 bases at V and 2 bases at J, leaving 11 bases unmatched. Looked up from germline, CDR1 is KGHSH and CDR2 is LQKENI. CDR3 loop: CASSLGDRASGNQPQHF. The CDR3, as DNA: TGTGCCAGCTCGCTGGGGGACAGGGCTAGCGGCAATCAGCCCCAGCATTTT.

The chain couples TRBV2 to TRBJ2-7; 7 bases agree with TRBD2. The germline V gene has CDR1 SNHLY and CDR2 FYNNEI. V was pared by 6 bases and J by 2 bases, with 4 bases of the junction left unmatched. This CDR3 comprises 13 residues. The CDR3 region has the DNA TGTGCCAGCAGGGGAACTAGCGCCTACGAGCAGTACTTC. Residues: CASRGTSAYEQYF.